The T cell receptor (beta chain) described here comes from a study of T cells in Graves' hyperthyroidism and ophthalmopathy. Recently diagnosed hyperthyroidism of less than 2 months' duration affected patients aged 18 to 65. It was uncontrolled infection, other autoimmune disease, pregnancy or lactation that excluded patients. Clinical symptoms, serum thyroxine and TRAb, thyroid ultrasound and orbital computed tomography together formed the diagnostic basis. TCR beta CDR3 sequences were amplified from RNA transcripts. First-round RT-PCR with HTBI primers amplified the TCR CDR3 region. TCRdb itself ran the multiplex PCR reads through MiXCR, one entry per CDR3 protein. The data hold more than 100,000 distinct CDR3 sequences, with 47% observed a single time. Points from the study as a whole: Stable hyperthyroidism was separated from ophthalmopathy by a model based on 13 V-J features.

This clonotype was recorded at least ten times. Its specificity is unknown. Unmatched junction bases numbered 7, after V lost 0 bases and J lost 0 bases. The germline gives CDR1 SGDLS, CDR2 YYNGEE. This CDR3 region has 17 residues. The sequence was obtained from a man aged 35 to 55 with Graves' hyperthyroidism. V and J are TRBV9 and TRBJ2-7; 9 bases fit TRBD2. What was sequenced was blood. CDR3 protein: CASSVGGSGGYSYEQYF. CDR3 sequence (DNA): TGTGCCAGCAGCGTAGGGGGTAGCGGGGGCTACTCCTACGAGCAGTACTTC.